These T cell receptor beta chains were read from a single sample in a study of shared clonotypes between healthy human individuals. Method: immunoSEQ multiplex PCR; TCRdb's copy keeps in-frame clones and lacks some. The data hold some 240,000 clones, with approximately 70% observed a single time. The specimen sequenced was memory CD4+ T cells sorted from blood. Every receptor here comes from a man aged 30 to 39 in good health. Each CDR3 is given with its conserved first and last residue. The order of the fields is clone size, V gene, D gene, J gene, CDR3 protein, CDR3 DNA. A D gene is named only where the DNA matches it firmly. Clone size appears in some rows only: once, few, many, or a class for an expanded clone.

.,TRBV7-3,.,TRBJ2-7,CASSLKGDTVAVQYF,TGTGCCAGCAGCTTAAAGGGGGATACCGTGGCGGTGCAGTACTTC
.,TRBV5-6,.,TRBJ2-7,CASSLFGSTNYEQYF,TGTGCCAGCAGCCTATTTGGGTCAACAAACTACGAGCAGTACTTC
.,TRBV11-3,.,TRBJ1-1,CASSFRQGNTEAFF,TGTGCCAGCAGCTTTCGGCAGGGGAACACTGAAGCTTTCTTT
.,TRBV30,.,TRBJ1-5,CAWSPTGWESRPQHF,TGTGCCTGGAGTCCCACAGGCTGGGAAAGCCGGCCCCAGCATTTT
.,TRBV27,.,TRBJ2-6,CASSLLGHTGANVLTF,TGTGCCAGCAGTTTATTGGGACATACCGGGGCCAACGTCCTGACTTTC
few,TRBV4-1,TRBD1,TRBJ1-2,CASSQAGTGTNYGYTF,TGCGCCAGCAGCCAAGCGGGGACAGGGACGAACTATGGCTACACCTTC
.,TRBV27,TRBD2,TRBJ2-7,CASSSDGTSGAQYF,TGTGCCAGCAGTTCGGACGGGACTAGCGGGGCCCAGTACTTC
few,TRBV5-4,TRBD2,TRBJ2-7,CASSLGGLAFASYEQYF,TGTGCCAGCAGCTTGGGGGGACTAGCGTTTGCCTCCTACGAGCAGTACTTC
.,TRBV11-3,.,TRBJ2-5,CASSYRDQETQYF,TGTGCCAGCAGTTACAGGGATCAAGAGACCCAGTACTTC
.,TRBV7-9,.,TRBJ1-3,CASRRSGNTIYF,TGTGCCAGTCGTCGCTCTGGAAACACCATATATTTT
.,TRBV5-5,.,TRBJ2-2,CASSLAGGLGTGELFF,TGTGCCAGCAGCTTGGCCGGGGGGCTCGGCACCGGGGAGCTGTTTTTT
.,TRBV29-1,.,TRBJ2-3,CSVGMTAPTDTQYF,TGCAGCGTTGGAATGACAGCACCTACAGATACGCAGTATTTT
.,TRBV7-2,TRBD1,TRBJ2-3,CASRQTGTGGYTDTQYF,TGTGCCAGCAGGCAAACCGGGACAGGGGGTTACACAGATACGCAGTATTTT
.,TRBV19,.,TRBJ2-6,CASSRPQGVITGANVLTF,TGTGCCAGTAGTAGGCCACAGGGAGTCATTACTGGGGCCAACGTCCTGACTTTC
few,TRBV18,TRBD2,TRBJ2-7,CASSPSGLAGAREQYF,TGTGCCAGCTCACCATCGGGGCTAGCGGGAGCGCGGGAGCAGTACTTC
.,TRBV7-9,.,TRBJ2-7,CASSPDTYEQYF,TGTGCCAGCAGCCCTGACACTTACGAGCAGTACTTC
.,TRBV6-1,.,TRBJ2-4,CASSENLNADIQYF,TGTGCCAGCAGTGAAAACCTCAACGCGGACATTCAGTACTTC
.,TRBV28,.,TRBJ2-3,CASSLFGRDQATTQYF,TGTGCCAGCAGTTTATTCGGCCGGGATCAGGCCACTACGCAGTATTTT
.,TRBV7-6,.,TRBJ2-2,CASSPGAGELFF,TGTGCCAGCAGCCCAGGGGCGGGGGAGCTGTTTTTT
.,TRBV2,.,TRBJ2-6,CASRASGANVLTF,TGTGCCAGCAGGGCATCTGGGGCCAACGTCCTGACTTTC
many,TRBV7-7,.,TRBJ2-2,CASSHGTGELFF,TGTGCTAGCAGCCATGGCACCGGGGAGCTGTTTTTT
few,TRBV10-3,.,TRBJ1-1,CAISDLRGGNVGTEAFF,TGTGCCATCAGTGACCTGAGGGGGGGGAATGTAGGCACTGAAGCTTTCTTT
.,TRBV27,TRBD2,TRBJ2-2,CASSLLPLADLQNTGELFF,TGTGCCAGCAGTTTACTCCCCCTAGCGGACCTCCAGAACACCGGGGAGCTGTTTTTT
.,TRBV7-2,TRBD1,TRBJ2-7,CASSLDRARAYEQYF,TGTGCCAGCAGCCTGGACAGGGCGAGGGCCTACGAGCAGTACTTC
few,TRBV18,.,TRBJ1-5,CASSRSGTPNQPQHF,TGTGCCAGCTCTCGCTCCGGGACGCCCAATCAGCCCCAGCATTTT
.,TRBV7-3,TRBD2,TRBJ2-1,CASSLTSGVYNEQFF,TGTGCCAGCAGCCTGACTAGCGGGGTTTACAATGAGCAGTTCTTC
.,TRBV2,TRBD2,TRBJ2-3,CASRPNSGRKVDRADTQYF,TGTGCCAGCAGACCTAATAGCGGGAGGAAAGTCGACCGGGCAGATACGCAGTATTTT
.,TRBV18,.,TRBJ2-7,CASASPGAPYEQYF,TGTGCCAGCGCATCCCCCGGTGCCCCCTACGAGCAGTACTTC
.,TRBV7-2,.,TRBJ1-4,CASSPGALREKLFF,TGTGCCAGCAGCCCGGGGGCCCTGAGGGAAAAACTGTTTTTT
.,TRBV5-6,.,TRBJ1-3,CASSLGQGVVGNTIYF,TGTGCCAGCAGCTTGGGGCAGGGAGTAGTTGGAAACACCATATATTTT
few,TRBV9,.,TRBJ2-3,CASSVVDRTGTQYF,TGTGCCAGCAGCGTAGTGGACCGCACAGGGACGCAGTATTTT
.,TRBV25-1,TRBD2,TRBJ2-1,CASSELTSGYNEQFF,TGTGCCAGCAGTGAATTAACTAGCGGCTACAATGAGCAGTTCTTC
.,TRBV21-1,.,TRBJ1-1,CASSKTRRDGLLAFF,TGTGCCAGCAGCAAAACGCGCCGGGACGGTCTTTTGGCTTTCTTT
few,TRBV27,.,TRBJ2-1,CASSTSSVAYNEQFF,TGTGCCAGCAGCACCTCTAGCGTAGCCTACAATGAGCAGTTCTTC
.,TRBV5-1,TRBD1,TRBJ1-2,CASSLGQGKGYTF,TGCGCCAGCAGCTTGGGACAGGGCAAGGGCTACACCTTC
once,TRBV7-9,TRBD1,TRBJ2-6,CASSSQGARAGANVLTF,TGTGCCAGCAGCTCGCAGGGGGCCCGGGCTGGGGCCAACGTCCTGACTTTC
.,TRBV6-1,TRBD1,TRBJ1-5,CASSRQGEVQPQHF,TGTGCCAGCAGTAGACAGGGTGAGGTGCAGCCCCAGCATTTT
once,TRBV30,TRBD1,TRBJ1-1,CAWSIFGTGGGLNTEAFF,TGTGCCTGGAGTATCTTTGGGACAGGGGGCGGTTTAAACACTGAAGCTTTCTTT
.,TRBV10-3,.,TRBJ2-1,CAISESSMGGLGDEQFF,TGTGCCATCAGTGAGTCGAGTATGGGTGGACTGGGAGATGAGCAGTTCTTC
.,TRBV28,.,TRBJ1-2,CASSLTGGLNGYTF,TGTGCCAGCAGTTTGACTGGGGGATTGAATGGCTACACCTTC
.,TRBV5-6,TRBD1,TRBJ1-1,CASSLFPRTGGEAFF,TGTGCCAGCAGCTTGTTTCCAAGGACAGGGGGTGAAGCTTTCTTT
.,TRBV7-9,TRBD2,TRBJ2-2,CASRVLAGVRVGELFF,TGTGCCAGCAGAGTCCTAGCGGGAGTCCGTGTCGGGGAGCTGTTTTTT
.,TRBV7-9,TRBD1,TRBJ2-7,CASSPGTGKTYEQYF,TGTGCCAGCAGCCCAGGGACAGGGAAAACCTACGAGCAGTACTTC
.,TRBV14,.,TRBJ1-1,CASSHDRYTEAFF,TGTGCCAGCAGCCACGACAGATACACTGAAGCTTTCTTT
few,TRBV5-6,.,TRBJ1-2,CASSLPAGDNYGYTF,TGTGCCAGCAGCTTGCCGGCCGGAGATAACTATGGCTACACCTTC
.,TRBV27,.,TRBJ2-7,CASRRSRGASSYEQYF,TGTGCCAGCAGACGTTCGAGGGGGGCCTCGTCCTACGAGCAGTACTTC
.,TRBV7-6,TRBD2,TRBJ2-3,CASSQASGGGTDTQYF,TGTGCCAGCAGCCAGGCTAGCGGCGGGGGCACAGATACGCAGTATTTT
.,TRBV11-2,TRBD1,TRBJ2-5,CASSLFTGTGETQYF,TGTGCCAGCAGCCTATTCACGGGGACAGGGGAGACCCAGTACTTC
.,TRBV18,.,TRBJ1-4,CASSRVFNEKLFF,TGTGCCAGCTCTCGGGTGTTTAATGAAAAACTGTTTTTT
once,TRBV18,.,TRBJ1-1,CASRSDPRGHTEAFF,TGTGCCAGCCGGTCAGACCCTCGGGGCCATACTGAAGCTTTCTTT
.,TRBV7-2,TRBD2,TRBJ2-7,CASSITSGRVRYEQYF,TGTGCCAGCAGCATAACTAGCGGGAGGGTTAGGTACGAGCAGTACTTC
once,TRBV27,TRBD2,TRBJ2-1,CASSLAGVYNEQFF,TGTGCCAGCAGCCTAGCGGGTGTCTACAATGAGCAGTTCTTC
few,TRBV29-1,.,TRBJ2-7,CSVEVLRDGEQYF,TGCAGCGTTGAAGTGTTGAGGGACGGGGAGCAGTACTTC
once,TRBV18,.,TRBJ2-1,CASSPQDGWQFF,TGTGCCAGCTCACCACAAGACGGGTGGCAGTTCTTC
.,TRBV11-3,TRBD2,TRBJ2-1,CASSLGPAGGRGNEQFF,TGTGCCAGCAGCTTAGGACCAGCGGGAGGGCGGGGCAATGAGCAGTTCTTC
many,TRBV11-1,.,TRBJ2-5,CASITGAQETQYF,TGTGCCAGCATTACGGGGGCCCAAGAGACCCAGTACTTC
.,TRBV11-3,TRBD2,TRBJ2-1,CASSLGGRGDGNEQFF,TGTGCCAGCAGCTTAGGAGGCCGGGGGGACGGGAATGAGCAGTTCTTC